This T cell receptor beta chain was obtained from a study of T cells in Graves' hyperthyroidism and ophthalmopathy. Amplified regions were TCR beta CDR3 sequences from RNA transcripts. Carried out on the TCR CDR3, a first-round RT-PCR used the HTBI primer set. MiXCR, run by TCRdb on the multiplex PCR reads, gives a single entry per CDR3 protein. The sample records about 700,000 distinct CDR3 sequences, 13% to 15% being singletons. CDR3 length: 11 amino acids. Germline assignment: CDR1 MGHRA and CDR2 YSYEKL. Many counts were recorded for this clonotype. Sequence at one end of the junction differs from germline and may be a read error.

The material sequenced was blood. The V gene is TRBV4-1, the J gene TRBJ2-7, with a weak D call TRBD1 (5 bases). This receptor was identified in a woman younger than 35 with Graves' hyperthyroidism. Here the CDR3 DNA reads TGTGCCAGCAGCCAAGGGGACGAGCAGTACTTC. This encodes CASSQGDEQYF.